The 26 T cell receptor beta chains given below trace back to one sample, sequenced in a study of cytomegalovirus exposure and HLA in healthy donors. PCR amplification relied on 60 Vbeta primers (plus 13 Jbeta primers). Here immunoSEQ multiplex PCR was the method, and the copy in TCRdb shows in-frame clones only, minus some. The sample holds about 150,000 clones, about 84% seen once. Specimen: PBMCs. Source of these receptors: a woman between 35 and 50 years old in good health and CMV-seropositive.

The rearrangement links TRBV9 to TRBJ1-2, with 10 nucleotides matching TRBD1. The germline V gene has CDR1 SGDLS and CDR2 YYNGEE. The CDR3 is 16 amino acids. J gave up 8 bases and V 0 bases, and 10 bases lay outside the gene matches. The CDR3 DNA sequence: TGTGCCAGCAGCGTAGTTTATGAGGGGACAGGGGAAGGCTACACCTTC. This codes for CASSVVYEGTGEGYTF.

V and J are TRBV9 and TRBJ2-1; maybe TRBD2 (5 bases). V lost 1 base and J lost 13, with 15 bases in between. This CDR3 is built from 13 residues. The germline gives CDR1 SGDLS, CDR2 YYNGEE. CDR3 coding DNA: TGTGCCAGCAGCGTATCCTCTACGGGATACCAGTTCTTC. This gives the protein CASSVSSTGYQFF. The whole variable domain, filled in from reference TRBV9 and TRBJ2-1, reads DSGVTQTPKHLITATGQRVTLRCSPRSGDLSVYWYQQSLDQGLQFLIQYYNGEERAKGNILERFSAQQFPDLHSELNLSSLELGDSALYFCASSVSSTGYQFFGPGTRLTVL.

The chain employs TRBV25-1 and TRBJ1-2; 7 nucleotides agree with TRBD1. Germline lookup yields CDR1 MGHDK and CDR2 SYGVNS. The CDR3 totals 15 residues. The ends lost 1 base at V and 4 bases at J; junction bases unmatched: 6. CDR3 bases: TGTGCCAGCAGTGAATCCGCCGACAGGGCCTATGGCTACACCTTC. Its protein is CASSESADRAYGYTF.

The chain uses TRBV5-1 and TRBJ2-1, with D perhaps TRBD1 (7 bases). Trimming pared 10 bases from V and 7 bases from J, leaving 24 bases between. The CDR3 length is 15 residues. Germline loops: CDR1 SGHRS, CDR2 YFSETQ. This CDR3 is CASWGFRGRRNEQFF. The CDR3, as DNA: TGCGCCTCGTGGGGGTTCAGGGGGAGGAGGAATGAGCAGTTCTTC.

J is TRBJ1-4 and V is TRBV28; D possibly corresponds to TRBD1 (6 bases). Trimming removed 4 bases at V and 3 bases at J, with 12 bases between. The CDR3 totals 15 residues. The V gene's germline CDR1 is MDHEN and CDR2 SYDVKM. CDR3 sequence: CASSSPGEANEKLFF. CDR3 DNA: TGTGCCAGCAGTTCCCCAGGGGAAGCTAATGAAAAACTGTTTTTT.

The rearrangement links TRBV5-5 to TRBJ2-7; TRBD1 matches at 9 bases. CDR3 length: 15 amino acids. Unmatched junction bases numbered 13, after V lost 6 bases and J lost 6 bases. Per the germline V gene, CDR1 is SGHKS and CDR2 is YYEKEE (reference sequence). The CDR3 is CASTRDRDRVREQYF. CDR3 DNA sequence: TGTGCCAGCACCCGAGACCGGGACAGGGTACGCGAGCAGTACTTC.

The chain's CDR3 is CAWSVGGIPSATSGRYQQYF. Here the CDR3 DNA reads TGTGCCTGGAGTGTAGGCGGTATCCCTTCGGCGACTAGCGGGAGGTACCAGCAGTACTTC. The genes are TRBV30 and TRBJ2-7, with TRBD2 identical over 13 bases. In germline, CDR1 is GTSNPN, CDR2 SVGIG (reference sequence). V lost 0 bases to trimming and J lost 8 bases; unmatched junction nucleotides: 22. This CDR3 has 20 amino acids.

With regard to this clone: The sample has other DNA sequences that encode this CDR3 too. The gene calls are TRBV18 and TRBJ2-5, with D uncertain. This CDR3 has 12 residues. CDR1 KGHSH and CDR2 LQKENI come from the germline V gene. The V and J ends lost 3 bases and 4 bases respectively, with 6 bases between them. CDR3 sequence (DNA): TGTGCCAGCTCACCTGGGCGAGAGACCCAGTACTTC. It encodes CASSPGRETQYF.

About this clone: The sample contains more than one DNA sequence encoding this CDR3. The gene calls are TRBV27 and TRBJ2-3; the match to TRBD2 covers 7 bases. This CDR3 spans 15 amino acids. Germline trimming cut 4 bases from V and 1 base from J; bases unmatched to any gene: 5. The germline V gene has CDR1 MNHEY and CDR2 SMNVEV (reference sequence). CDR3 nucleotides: TGTGCCAGCAGTTCTAGCGGACGCGGCACAGATACGCAGTATTTT. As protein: CASSSSGRGTDTQYF.

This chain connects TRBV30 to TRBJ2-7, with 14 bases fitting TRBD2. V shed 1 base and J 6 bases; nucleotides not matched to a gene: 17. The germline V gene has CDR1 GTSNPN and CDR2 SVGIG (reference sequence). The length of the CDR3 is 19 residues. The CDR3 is CAWSAILGTSGSGGTEQYF. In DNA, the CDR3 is TGTGCCTGGAGTGCAATATTAGGGACTAGCGGGAGTGGAGGAACCGAGCAGTACTTC.

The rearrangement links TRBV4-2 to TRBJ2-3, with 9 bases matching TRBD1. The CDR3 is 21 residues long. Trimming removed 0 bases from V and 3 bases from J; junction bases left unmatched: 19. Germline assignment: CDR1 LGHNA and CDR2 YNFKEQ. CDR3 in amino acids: CASSQDGFGTGSRPATDTQYF. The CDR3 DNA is TGTGCCAGCAGCCAAGATGGATTTGGGACAGGGTCCCGGCCGGCAACAGATACGCAGTATTTT.

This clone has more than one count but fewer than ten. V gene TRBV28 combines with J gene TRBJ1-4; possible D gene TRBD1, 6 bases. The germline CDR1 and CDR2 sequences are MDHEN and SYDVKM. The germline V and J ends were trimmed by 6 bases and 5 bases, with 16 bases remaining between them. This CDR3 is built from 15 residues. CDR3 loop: CASRYQGWGNEKLFF. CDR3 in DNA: TGTGCCAGCAGATATCAGGGGTGGGGAAATGAAAAACTGTTTTTT.

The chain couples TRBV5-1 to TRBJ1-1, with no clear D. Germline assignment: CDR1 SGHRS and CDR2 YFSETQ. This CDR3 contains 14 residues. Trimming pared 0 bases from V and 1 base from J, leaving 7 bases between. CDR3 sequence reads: CASSLASGNTEAFF. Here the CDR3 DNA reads TGCGCCAGCAGCTTGGCTTCCGGGAACACTGAAGCTTTCTTT. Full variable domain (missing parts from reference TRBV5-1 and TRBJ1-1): KAGVTQTPRYLIKTRGQQVTLSCSPISGHRSVSWYQQTPGQGLQFLFEYFSETQRNKGNFPGRFSGRQFSNSRSEMNVSTLELGDSALYLCASSLASGNTEAFFGQGTRLTVV.

The CDR3 coding sequence is TGTGCCAGCAGTTTACTAGCGGGTGCCTACAATGAGCAGTTCTTC. Its translation: CASSLLAGAYNEQFF. V gene TRBV6-5 combines with J gene TRBJ2-1; 9 bases are shared with TRBD2. The CDR3 sequence is 15 residues long. Germline V CDR1 and CDR2: MNHEY, SVGAGI. The V segment lost 4 bases and the J segment 2 bases; nucleotides outside the gene matches: 3.

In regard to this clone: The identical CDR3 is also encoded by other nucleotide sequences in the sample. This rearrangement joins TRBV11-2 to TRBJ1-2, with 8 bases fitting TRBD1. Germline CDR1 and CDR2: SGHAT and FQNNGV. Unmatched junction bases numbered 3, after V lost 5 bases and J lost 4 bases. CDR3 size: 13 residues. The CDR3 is CASSPGQGYGYTF. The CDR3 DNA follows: TGTGCCAGCAGCCCCGGACAGGGCTATGGCTACACCTTC.

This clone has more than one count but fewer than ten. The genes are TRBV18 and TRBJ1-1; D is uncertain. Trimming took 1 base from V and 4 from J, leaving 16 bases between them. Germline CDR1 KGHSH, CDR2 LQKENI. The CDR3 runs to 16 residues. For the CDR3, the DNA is TGTGCCAGCTCACCACTCTCCCGGCAAACGGGCACTGAAGCTTTCTTT. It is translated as CASSPLSRQTGTEAFF.

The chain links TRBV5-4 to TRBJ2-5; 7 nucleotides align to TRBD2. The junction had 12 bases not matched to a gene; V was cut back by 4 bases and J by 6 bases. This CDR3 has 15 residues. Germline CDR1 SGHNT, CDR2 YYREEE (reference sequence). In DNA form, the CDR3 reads TGTGCCAGCAGCACGGCTAGCGGCCCAGGGAAGACCCAGTACTTC. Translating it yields CASSTASGPGKTQYF.

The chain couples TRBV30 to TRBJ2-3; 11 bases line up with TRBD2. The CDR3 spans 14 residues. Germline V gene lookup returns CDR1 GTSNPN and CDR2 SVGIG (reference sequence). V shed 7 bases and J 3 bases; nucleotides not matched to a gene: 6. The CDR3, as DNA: TGTGCCTCCACTTTAGCGGGAGGGACAGATACGCAGTATTTT. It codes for CASTLAGGTDTQYF.

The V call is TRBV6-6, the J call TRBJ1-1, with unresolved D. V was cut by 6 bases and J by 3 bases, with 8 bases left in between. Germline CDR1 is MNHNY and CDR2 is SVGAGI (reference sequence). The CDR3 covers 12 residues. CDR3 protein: CASSLGDTEAFF. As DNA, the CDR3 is TGTGCCAGCAGCCTCGGGGACACTGAAGCTTTCTTT.

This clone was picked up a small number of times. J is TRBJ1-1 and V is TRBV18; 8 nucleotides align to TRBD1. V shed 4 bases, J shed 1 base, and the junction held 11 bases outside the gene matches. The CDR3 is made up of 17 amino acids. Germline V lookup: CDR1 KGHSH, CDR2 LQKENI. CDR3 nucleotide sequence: TGTGCCAGCTCACTTCTTACAGGGGGGAACGGGAACACTGAAGCTTTCTTT. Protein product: CASSLLTGGNGNTEAFF.

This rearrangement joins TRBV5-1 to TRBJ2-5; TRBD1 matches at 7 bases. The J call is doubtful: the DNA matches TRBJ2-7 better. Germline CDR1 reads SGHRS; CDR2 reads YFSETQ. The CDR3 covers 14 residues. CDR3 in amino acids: CASSWTGNSYEQYF. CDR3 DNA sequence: TGCGCCAGCAGCTGGACAGGCAACTCCTACGAGCAGTACTTC.

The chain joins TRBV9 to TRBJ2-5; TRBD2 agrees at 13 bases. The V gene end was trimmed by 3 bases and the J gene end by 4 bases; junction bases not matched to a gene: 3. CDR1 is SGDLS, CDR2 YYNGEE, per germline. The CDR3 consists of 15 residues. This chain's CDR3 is CASSAGLAGVETQYF. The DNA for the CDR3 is TGTGCCAGCAGCGCCGGACTAGCGGGAGTAGAGACCCAGTACTTC.

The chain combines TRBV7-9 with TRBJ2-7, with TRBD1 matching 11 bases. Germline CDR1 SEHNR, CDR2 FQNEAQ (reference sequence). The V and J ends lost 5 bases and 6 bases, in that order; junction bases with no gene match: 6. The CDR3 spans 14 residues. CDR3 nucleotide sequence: TGTGCCAGCAGCATGGGACAGGGGGTTGCCGAGCAGTACTTC. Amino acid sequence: CASSMGQGVAEQYF.

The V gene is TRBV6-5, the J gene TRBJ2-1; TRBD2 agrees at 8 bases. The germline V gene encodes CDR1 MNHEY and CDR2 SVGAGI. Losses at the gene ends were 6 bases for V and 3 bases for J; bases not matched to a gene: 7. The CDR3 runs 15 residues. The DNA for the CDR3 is TGTGCCAGCAGCCGTCGGGAGGGCTACTACAATGAGCAGTTCTTC. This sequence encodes CASSRREGYYNEQFF.

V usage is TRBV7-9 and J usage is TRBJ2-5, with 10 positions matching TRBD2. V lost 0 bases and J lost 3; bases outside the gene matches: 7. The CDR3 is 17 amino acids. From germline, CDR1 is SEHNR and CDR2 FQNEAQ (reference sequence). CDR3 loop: CASSLAPLAGVEETQYF. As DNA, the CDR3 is TGTGCCAGCAGCTTAGCCCCCCTAGCGGGAGTTGAAGAGACCCAGTACTTC. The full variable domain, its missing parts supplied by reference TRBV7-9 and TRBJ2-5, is DTGVSQNPRHKITKRGQNVTFRCDPISEHNRLYWYRQTLGQGPEFLTYFQNEAQLEKSRLLSDRFSAERPKGSFSTLEIQRTEQGDSAMYLCASSLAPLAGVEETQYFGPGTRLLVL.

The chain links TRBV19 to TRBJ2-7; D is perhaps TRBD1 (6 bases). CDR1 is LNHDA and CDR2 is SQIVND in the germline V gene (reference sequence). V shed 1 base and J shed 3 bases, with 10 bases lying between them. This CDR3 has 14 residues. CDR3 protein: CASSIAQGNYEQYF. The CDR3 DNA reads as TGTGCCAGTAGTATAGCACAGGGCAACTACGAGCAGTACTTC.